Shown below are 32 T cell receptor beta chains from a single sample sequenced in a study of blood T cell repertoires in COVID-19 (TCRdb year 2020). Libraries came from the immunoSEQ multiplex PCR assay. TCRdb obtained this table from immuneACCESS and retained in-frame rearrangements with V and J assigned. These tables miss some clones; where compared with another copy, unresolved V genes account for less than half of the shortfall, and the remainder is unexplained. In all, the sample holds over 350,000 clones, and approximately 89% of those were seen once. Jointly, the top ten make up roughly 0.9% of the sample. The sample was PBMCs or T cells enriched from blood (not recorded which). The receptors here all came from a woman aged 40 to 49 who had been exposed to COVID-19.

Of note for this clone: In the same sample, other DNA sequences code for this CDR3. The chain uses TRBV12-3 or TRBV12-4 and TRBJ1-5; tentative D call: TRBD1 (6 bases). This CDR3 comprises 13 residues. V dropped 5 bases and J dropped 5 bases, with 10 bases sitting between them. The DNA for the CDR3 is TGTGCCAGCAGTCTGACAGGATATCAGCCCCAGCATTTT. This translates into CASSLTGYQPQHF.

Comment on this clone: In the same sample, other DNA sequences code for this CDR3. V usage is TRBV19 and J usage is TRBJ1-1, with 8 bases matching TRBD1. The length of the CDR3 is 13 residues. The germline V gene has CDR1 LNHDA and CDR2 SQIVND (reference sequence). The V gene end was trimmed by 5 bases and the J gene end by 5 bases; junction bases not matched to a gene: 4. The DNA for the CDR3 is TGTGCCAGTAGTTCAGGGGGCAGGACTGAAGCTTTCTTT. Its protein product is CASSSGGRTEAFF. Filled out from reference TRBV19 and TRBJ1-1, the complete variable domain reads DGGITQSPKYLFRKEGQNVTLSCEQNLNHDAMYWYRQDPGQGLRLIYYSQIVNDFQKGDIAEGYSVSREKKESFPLTVTSAQKNPTAFYLCASSSGGRTEAFFGQGTRLTVV.

The chain carries TRBV24-1 and TRBJ2-3; TRBD1 might be the D (6 bases). The CDR3 consists of 15 residues. Germline CDR1 KGHDR, CDR2 SFDVKD. The V end lost 0 bases, the J end lost 5 bases, and 11 bases lay between the germline ends. CDR3 sequence reads: CATSDLTGRKDTQYF. DNA of the CDR3: TGTGCCACCAGTGATTTGACAGGGAGAAAAGATACGCAGTATTTT.

The rearrangement joins TRBV6-2 or TRBV6-3 to TRBJ2-7; TRBD1 matches at 7 bases. The CDR3 is 14 amino acids. CDR1 is MNHEY and CDR2 is SVGEGT in the germline V gene. Trimming at V came to 5 bases and at J to 6 bases, leaving 10 bases not matched to a gene. The DNA for the CDR3 is TGTGCCAGCAGTACCATAACCGACAGGGCCGAGCAGTACTTC. Translated, it gives CASSTITDRAEQYF.

V is TRBV30 and J is TRBJ1-2; perhaps TRBD1 as D (6 bases). V lost 7 bases to trimming and J lost 4 bases, with 10 bases between them. The CDR3 length is 11 residues. Germline assignment: CDR1 GTSNPN and CDR2 SVGIG (reference sequence). CDR3 sequence (DNA): TGTGCCTCGGACAGACCCTATGGCTACACCTTC. Translation gives CASDRPYGYTF.

This chain joins TRBV7-8 and TRBJ2-7; D is possibly TRBD2 (7 bases). This CDR3 has 15 residues. CDR1 is SGHVS, CDR2 FQNEAQ, per germline. V lost 5 bases, J lost 1 base, and 15 bases lay in between. The DNA for the CDR3 is TGTGCCAGCAGCCCTAGGGAGGGGGGTTCCTACGAGCAGTACTTC. This translates into CASSPREGGSYEQYF.

This sequence joins TRBV4-3 and TRBJ2-1, with D unresolved. The V and J ends lost 2 bases and 4 bases respectively, with 15 bases between them. This CDR3 is built from 16 residues. Germline V gene sequence: CDR1 LGHNA, CDR2 YSLEER. CDR3 coding DNA: TGCGCCAGCAGCCAATCTGTGAGTCGCCAATACAATGAGCAGTTCTTC. Encoded protein: CASSQSVSRQYNEQFF.

The count of this clone is one. The chain recombines TRBV3-1 (or the pseudogene TRBV3-2) with TRBJ1-4; possible D gene TRBD1, 5 bases. Trimming pared 3 bases from V and 10 bases from J, leaving 15 bases between. The germline V gene encodes CDR1 LGHDT and CDR2 YNNKEL (reference sequence). The length of the CDR3 is 14 residues. The CDR3 DNA reads TGTGCCAGCAGCCAGGGGGGACGTTTCCGAAAACTGTTTTTT. Residues: CASSQGGRFRKLFF.

This sequence joins TRBV10-2 and TRBJ2-7, with 15 bases lining up with TRBD2. Trimming removed 3 bases from V and 7 bases from J; junction bases left unmatched: 7. The CDR3 sequence is 16 residues long. Germline CDR1 and CDR2: WSHSY and SAAADI. The CDR3 protein is CASSDPGLAGGWEQYF. The CDR3 nucleotides read TGCGCCAGCAGTGACCCGGGACTAGCGGGAGGTTGGGAGCAGTACTTC.

The chain links TRBV18 to TRBJ2-3; D gene uncertain. The CDR3 spans 13 residues. Trimming removed 2 bases at V and 4 bases at J, with 7 bases between. Germline V lookup: CDR1 KGHSH, CDR2 LQKENI. CDR3 in amino acids: CASSPASSDTQYF. For the CDR3, the DNA is TGTGCCAGCTCACCAGCGAGTTCAGATACGCAGTATTTT.

The J gene is TRBJ2-7, the V gene TRBV27; 8 bases align to TRBD1. The ends lost 5 bases at V and 7 bases at J; junction bases unmatched: 16. The V gene's germline CDR1 is MNHEY and CDR2 SMNVEV (reference sequence). This CDR3 spans 16 amino acids. CDR3 in amino acids: CASSTRQGKVHLEQYF. The DNA of the CDR3 is TGTGCCAGCAGTACTCGACAGGGGAAGGTCCACTTGGAGCAGTACTTC.

This clone has only one observation. The chain carries TRBV10-3 and TRBJ1-1; maybe TRBD1 (6 bases). Trimming shortened V by 6 bases and J by 0 bases, and 8 bases separated the two germline ends. The CDR3 runs 13 residues. Germline V gives CDR1 ENHRY, CDR2 SYGVKD. CDR3 residues: CAIRDSLNTEAFF. As DNA, the CDR3 is TGTGCCATCAGGGACAGCTTGAACACTGAAGCTTTCTTT.

V is TRBV6-5 and J is TRBJ1-1; unclear D gene. CDR1 is MNHEY, CDR2 SVGAGI, per germline. The CDR3 covers 13 residues. V shed 2 bases and J shed 3 bases, with 7 bases lying between them. The CDR3 DNA reads as TGTGCCAGCAGTTACCGGGGTTACACTGAAGCTTTCTTT. This sequence encodes CASSYRGYTEAFF.

This chain uses TRBV7-2 with TRBJ1-6; 10 positions match TRBD1. The germline V gene encodes CDR1 SGHTA and CDR2 FQGNSA. CDR3 size: 17 residues. With 5 bases clipped from V and 5 bases from J, the junction kept 9 bases outside the gene matches. This chain's CDR3 is CASSLSTGGVNNSPLHF. The CDR3 DNA reads TGTGCCAGCAGCCTATCGACAGGGGGCGTCAATAATTCACCCCTCCACTTT.

The chain joins TRBV27 to TRBJ2-7; 12 nucleotides line up with TRBD2. This CDR3 has 15 residues. Unmatched junction bases numbered 3, after V lost 6 bases and J lost 0 bases. From germline, CDR1 is MNHEY and CDR2 SMNVEV (reference sequence). DNA for the CDR3: TGTGCCAGCAGACGGACTAGCGGGGACTCCTACGAGCAGTACTTC. Amino acid sequence: CASRRTSGDSYEQYF.

The chain joins TRBV5-4 to TRBJ2-5; maybe TRBD1 (6 bases). With 4 bases removed from V and 2 bases from J, the gap between germline ends came to 12 bases. CDR1 is SGHNT and CDR2 is YYREEE in the germline V gene (reference sequence). There are 14 residues in the CDR3. CDR3 region: CASSPTGLQETQYF. CDR3 sequence (DNA): TGTGCCAGCAGCCCCACAGGGCTTCAAGAGACCCAGTACTTC.

The genes are TRBV9 and TRBJ2-2, with 9 bases matching TRBD1. The V and J ends lost 1 base and 6 bases, in that order; junction bases with no gene match: 7. The CDR3 has 16 amino acids. Germline V CDR1 and CDR2: SGDLS, YYNGEE. CDR3 DNA sequence: TGTGCCAGCAGCGTATGGGACAGGGTATCGGCCGGGGAGCTGTTTTTT. Its translation is CASSVWDRVSAGELFF.

This rearrangement joins TRBV5-1 to TRBJ2-1, with 12 bases matching TRBD2. The CDR3 loop spans 16 amino acids. Germline loops: CDR1 SGHRS, CDR2 YFSETQ. V shed 0 bases and J 7 bases; nucleotides not matched to a gene: 5. The CDR3 DNA follows: TGCGCCAGCAGCTTGGGGACTAGCGGGGTAGGGAATGAGCAGTTCTTC. Its protein is CASSLGTSGVGNEQFF.

CDR3 nucleotides: TGTGCCAGCAGCCCCGGGACAGCCCATGGCTACACCTTC. Translated: CASSPGTAHGYTF. The chain recombines TRBV3-1 (or the pseudogene TRBV3-2) with TRBJ1-2; 7 nucleotides line up with TRBD1. Germline V gene lookup returns CDR1 LGHDT and CDR2 YNNKEL (reference sequence). The junction had 5 bases not matched to a gene; V was cut back by 4 bases and J by 6 bases. The CDR3 contains 13 residues.

The V and J genes are TRBV14 and TRBJ1-1; 7 nucleotides agree with TRBD1. The trim removed 4 bases at V and 10 bases at J, leaving 9 bases unmatched. The CDR3 is 13 residues long. The germline V gene encodes CDR1 SGHDN and CDR2 FVKESK. This chain's CDR3 is CASSPDRVVAAFF. In DNA, the CDR3 is TGTGCCAGCAGCCCAGACAGGGTGGTTGCAGCTTTCTTT.

The chain combines TRBV9 with TRBJ2-6; D may be TRBD1 (6 bases). The V end lost 4 bases, the J end lost 4 bases, and 18 bases lay between the germline ends. The CDR3 sequence is 17 residues long. Germline assignment: CDR1 SGDLS and CDR2 YYNGEE. In nucleotides, the CDR3 is TGTGCCAGCAGCCCGATGGGGGCTTCGGGAGGGGCCAACGTCCTGACTTTC. This sequence encodes CASSPMGASGGANVLTF.

The rearrangement joins TRBV4-1 to TRBJ1-6, with D maybe TRBD1 (5 bases). CDR1 and CDR2 from the germline V gene are MGHRA and YSYEKL. Trimming removed 2 bases from V and 7 bases from J, with 15 bases in between. The CDR3 runs 16 residues. The CDR3 bases are TGCGCCAGCAGCCAACAAGGGACCGGGGGGAATTCACCCCTCCACTTT. The encoded protein is CASSQQGTGGNSPLHF.

The rearrangement uses TRBV4-3 and TRBJ1-1; the match to TRBD1 covers 7 bases. The V and J ends lost 4 bases and 3 bases, in that order; junction bases with no gene match: 5. Germline CDR1 is LGHNA and CDR2 is YSLEER. This CDR3 region has 14 residues. The DNA for the CDR3 is TGCGCCAGCAGCCGACAGGGAGGAGACACTGAAGCTTTCTTT. Residues: CASSRQGGDTEAFF.

The rearrangement joins TRBV5-5 to TRBJ2-7; D is perhaps TRBD2 (6 bases). The CDR3 loop spans 14 amino acids. Trimming stripped 4 bases from V and 1 base from J, with 12 bases between. CDR1 and CDR2 from the germline V gene are SGHKS and YYEKEE (reference sequence). The CDR3 DNA sequence: TGTGCCAGCAGCCAGGGACTGGCTTCCTACGAGCAGTACTTC. It translates to CASSQGLASYEQYF.

The rearrangement links TRBV30 to TRBJ2-7, with D perhaps TRBD1 (6 bases). The V end was cut by 2 bases, the J end by 5 bases, with 13 bases between. CDR1 and CDR2 from the germline V gene are GTSNPN and SVGIG (reference sequence). CDR3 length: 13 residues. As DNA, the CDR3 is TGTGCCTGGAGTCAAGGGGGTTCGGACGAGCAGTACTTC. Its translation is CAWSQGGSDEQYF.

The chain has TRBV25-1 and TRBJ1-1; no firm D call. V was trimmed by 9 bases and J by 1 base, leaving 18 bases between them. Per the germline V gene, CDR1 is MGHDK and CDR2 is SYGVNS. This CDR3 is built from 15 residues. CDR3 region: CASRSHPLSNTEAFF. In nucleotides, the CDR3 is TGTGCCAGTAGGAGCCATCCCCTTTCGAACACTGAAGCTTTCTTT.

The CDR3, as DNA: TGTGCCAGCAGCGTAACTAGCGGGAGAGAAACAGATACGCAGTATTTT. It translates to CASSVTSGRETDTQYF. The V gene is TRBV7-9, the J gene TRBJ2-3; 11 bases fit TRBD2. The germline V gene encodes CDR1 SEHNR and CDR2 FQNEAQ (reference sequence). This CDR3 spans 16 amino acids. V was clipped by 5 bases and J by 3 bases; unmatched bases: 7. The whole variable domain, remainder taken from reference TRBV7-9 and TRBJ2-3, is DTGVSQNPRHKITKRGQNVTFRCDPISEHNRLYWYRQTLGQGPEFLTYFQNEAQLEKSRLLSDRFSAERPKGSFSTLEIQRTEQGDSAMYLCASSVTSGRETDTQYFGPGTRLTVL.

This chain's CDR3 is CASSLTSGRNNEQFF. The CDR3 coding sequence is TGTGCCAGCAGCCTGACTAGCGGGAGGAACAATGAGCAGTTCTTC. The chain employs TRBV3-1 (or the pseudogene TRBV3-2) and TRBJ2-1, with 13 bases that match TRBD2. After removal of 4 bases from V and 5 bases from J, the junction contained 2 bases not matched to a gene. The CDR3 spans 15 residues. The germline V gene has CDR1 LGHDT and CDR2 YNNKEL (reference sequence).

V usage is TRBV29-1 and J usage is TRBJ2-1; 7 bases fit TRBD1. The germline V gene encodes CDR1 SQVTM and CDR2 ANQGSEA. J lost 7 bases, V lost 6 bases, and 6 bases had no gene match. The CDR3 length is 12 residues. CDR3 amino acids: CSVDRQRNEQFF. CDR3 coding DNA: TGCAGCGTGGACAGGCAAAGGAATGAGCAGTTCTTC.

The chain couples TRBV18 to TRBJ2-1; 8 bases fit TRBD2. Germline CDR1 reads KGHSH; CDR2 reads LQKENI. This CDR3 comprises 14 residues. J was trimmed by 6 bases and V by 3 bases; bases with no gene match: 4. The CDR3 DNA reads TGTGCCAGCTCACCCGGACTAGCTTCCAATGAGCAGTTCTTC. This gives the protein CASSPGLASNEQFF.

The rearrangement links TRBV12-5 to TRBJ1-1; D might be TRBD1 (5 bases). Trimming cost V 7 bases and J 7 bases, with 13 bases left between them. The CDR3 is made up of 12 amino acids. CDR1 and CDR2 (germline): LGHNT, FRNRAP. The CDR3 nucleotides read TGTGCTAGTGCCACGACAGTTCATGAAGCTTTCTTT. Its protein product is CASATTVHEAFF. The full variable domain, in which reference TRBV12-5 and TRBJ1-1 provide the parts outside the CDR3, is DARVTQTPRHKVTEMGQEVTMRCQPILGHNTVFWYRQTMMQGLELLAYFRNRAPLDDSGMPKDRFSAEMPDATLATLKIQPSEPRDSAVYFCASATTVHEAFFGQGTRLTVV.

This chain connects TRBV6-5 to TRBJ2-1; TRBD1 matches at 9 bases. Germline CDR1 reads MNHEY; CDR2 reads SVGAGI. The ends lost 8 bases at V and 3 bases at J; junction bases unmatched: 8. The CDR3 spans 15 residues. The DNA of the CDR3 is TGTGCCAGCGACGAGCGGGGACAGGGCTACAATGAGCAGTTCTTC. This translates into CASDERGQGYNEQFF.